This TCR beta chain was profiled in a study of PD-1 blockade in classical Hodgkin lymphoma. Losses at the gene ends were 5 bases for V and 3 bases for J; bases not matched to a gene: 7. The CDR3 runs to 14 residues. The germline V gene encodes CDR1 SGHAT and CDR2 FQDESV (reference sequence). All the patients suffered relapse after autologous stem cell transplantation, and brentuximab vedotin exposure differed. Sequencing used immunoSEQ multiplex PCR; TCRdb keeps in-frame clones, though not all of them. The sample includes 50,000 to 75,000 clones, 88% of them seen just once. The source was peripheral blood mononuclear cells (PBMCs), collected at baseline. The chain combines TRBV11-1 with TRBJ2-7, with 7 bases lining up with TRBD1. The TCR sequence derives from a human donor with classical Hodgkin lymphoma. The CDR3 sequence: CASSPPDRLYEQYF. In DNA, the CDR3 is TGTGCCAGCAGCCCACCGGACAGGCTCTACGAGCAGTACTTC.